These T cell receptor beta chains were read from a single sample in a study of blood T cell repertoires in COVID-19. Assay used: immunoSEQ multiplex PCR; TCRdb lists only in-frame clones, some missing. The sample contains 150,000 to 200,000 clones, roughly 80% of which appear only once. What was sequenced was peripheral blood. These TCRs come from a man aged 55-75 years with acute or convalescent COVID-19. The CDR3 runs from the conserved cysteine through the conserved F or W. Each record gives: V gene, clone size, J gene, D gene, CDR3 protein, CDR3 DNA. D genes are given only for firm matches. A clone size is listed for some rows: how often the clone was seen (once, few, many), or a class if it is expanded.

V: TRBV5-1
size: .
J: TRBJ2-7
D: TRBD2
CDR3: CASSLGWASGIYEQYF
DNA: TGCGCCAGCAGCTTGGGGTGGGCTAGCGGGATCTACGAGCAGTACTTC

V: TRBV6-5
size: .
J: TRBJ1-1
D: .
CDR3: CASSYSTRSNTEAFF
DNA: TGTGCCAGCAGTTACTCGACTCGGTCGAACACTGAAGCTTTCTTT

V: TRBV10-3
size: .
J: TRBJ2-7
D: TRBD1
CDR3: CASGDRKHSYEQYF
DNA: TGTGCCTCCGGGGACAGAAAACACTCCTACGAGCAGTACTTC

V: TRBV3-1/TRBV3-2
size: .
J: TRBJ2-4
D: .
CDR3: CASSQDLGLAKNIQYF
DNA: TGTGCCAGCAGCCAAGACCTGGGGCTAGCCAAAAACATTCAGTACTTC

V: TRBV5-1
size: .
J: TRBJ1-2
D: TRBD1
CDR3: CASSPDRVGYTF
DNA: TGCGCCAGCAGCCCGGACAGGGTTGGCTACACCTTC

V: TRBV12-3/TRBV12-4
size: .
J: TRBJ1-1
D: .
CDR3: CASRRGPEAFF
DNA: TGTGCCAGCAGGCGGGGTCCTGAAGCTTTCTTT

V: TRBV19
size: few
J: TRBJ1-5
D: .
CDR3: CASSITGTNQPQHF
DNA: TGTGCCAGTAGTATCACAGGGACCAATCAGCCCCAGCATTTT

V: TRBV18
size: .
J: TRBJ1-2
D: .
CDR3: CASSPKPGNYGYTF
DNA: TGTGCCAGCTCACCAAAGCCGGGGAACTATGGCTACACCTTC

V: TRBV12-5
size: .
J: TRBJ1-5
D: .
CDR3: CASGSTLGGGTYNQPQHF
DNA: TGTGCTAGTGGTTCCACCCTCGGGGGAGGGACTTACAATCAGCCCCAGCATTTT

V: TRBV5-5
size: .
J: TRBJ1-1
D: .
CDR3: CASSLDGFAAFF
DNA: TGTGCCAGCAGCTTGGACGGGTTTGCAGCTTTCTTT

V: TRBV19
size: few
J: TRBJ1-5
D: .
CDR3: CASRPTGGGPQHF
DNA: TGTGCCAGTCGACCGACGGGGGGAGGGCCCCAGCATTTT

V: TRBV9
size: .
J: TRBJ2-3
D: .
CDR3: CASSVPSTDTQYF
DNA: TGTGCCAGCAGCGTCCCGTCCACAGATACGCAGTATTTT

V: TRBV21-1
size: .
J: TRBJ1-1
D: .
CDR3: CASSKGWTENTEAFF
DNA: TGTGCCAGCAGCAAAGGTTGGACTGAGAACACTGAAGCTTTCTTT

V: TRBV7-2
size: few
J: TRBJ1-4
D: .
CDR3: CASSLVRGEGTNEKLFF
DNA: TGTGCCAGCAGCTTAGTTAGGGGTGAAGGAACTAATGAAAAACTGTTTTTT

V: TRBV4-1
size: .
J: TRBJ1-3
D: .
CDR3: CASSQQYSGNTIYF
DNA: TGCGCCAGCAGCCAACAGTACTCTGGAAACACCATATATTTT

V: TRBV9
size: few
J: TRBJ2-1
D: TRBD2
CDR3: CASSVATPGGSNNEQFF
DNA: TGTGCCAGCAGCGTAGCTACTCCGGGCGGGAGTAACAATGAGCAGTTCTTC

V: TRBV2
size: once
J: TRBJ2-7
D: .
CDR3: CASSAQTEQYF
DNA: TGTGCCAGCAGCGCACAGACCGAGCAGTACTTC

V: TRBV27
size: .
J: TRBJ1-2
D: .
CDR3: CASSPVGGSGGYTF
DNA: TGTGCCAGCAGTCCAGTGGGGGGGTCTGGTGGCTACACCTTC

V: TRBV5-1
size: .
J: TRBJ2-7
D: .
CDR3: CASSLARPYGGEQYF
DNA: TGCGCCAGCAGCTTGGCTAGACCCTACGGGGGCGAGCAGTACTTC

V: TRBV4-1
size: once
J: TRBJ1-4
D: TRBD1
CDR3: CASSPSSGQADNEKLFF
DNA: TGCGCCAGCAGCCCATCGTCGGGACAGGCAGATAATGAAAAACTGTTTTTT

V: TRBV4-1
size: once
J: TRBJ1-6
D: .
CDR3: CASSQDRGLYMGSYNSPLHF
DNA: TGCGCCAGCAGCCAAGATCGGGGACTCTATATGGGTTCCTATAATTCACCCCTCCACTTT

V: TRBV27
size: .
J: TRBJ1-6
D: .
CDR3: CASTVQSNSPLHF
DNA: TGTGCCAGCACAGTCCAATCTAATTCACCCCTCCACTTT